The 11 T cell receptor beta chains below were found in one sample sequenced in a study of cytomegalovirus exposure and HLA in healthy donors. 60 Vbeta and 13 Jbeta primers were used in PCR. TCRdb's table, derived via immunoSEQ multiplex PCR, lists solely in-frame clones and lacks some. The sample consists of around 100,000 clones, around 70% of them appearing once. The sequencing input was PBMCs. Receptors were obtained from a woman aged 40 to 50 in good health and CMV-seropositive.

The rearrangement joins TRBV4-2 to TRBJ2-1, with TRBD2 matching 13 bases. The V segment lost 4 bases and the J segment 0 bases; nucleotides outside the gene matches: 12. The CDR3 has 20 residues. The germline CDR1 and CDR2 sequences are LGHNA and YNFKEQ. The CDR3 reads CASSPTRTSGGFSSYNEQFF. The CDR3 region has the DNA TGTGCCAGCAGCCCTACTCGGACTAGCGGGGGCTTCAGCTCCTACAATGAGCAGTTCTTC.

This chain joins TRBV6-1 and TRBJ2-3; D remains ambiguous. Germline loops: CDR1 MNHNS, CDR2 SASEGT. The CDR3 contains 12 residues. The V gene lost 6 bases and the J gene lost 6 bases, with 10 bases spanning the gap. CDR3 sequence: CASRAGADTQYF. The DNA of the CDR3 is TGTGCCAGCAGGGCAGGTGCGGATACGCAGTATTTT.

A few counts support this clone. The chain uses TRBV29-1 and TRBJ2-1; tentatively, D is TRBD1 (6 bases). Trimming removed 5 bases from V and 2 bases from J, with 16 bases in between. The germline V gene has CDR1 SQVTM and CDR2 ANQGSEA. The CDR3 is 15 amino acids. Written as DNA, the CDR3 is TGCAGCGTTCACAGGGTTGGGGCAGCCTACAATGAGCAGTTCTTC. Its translation is CSVHRVGAAYNEQFF.

J is TRBJ2-2 and V is TRBV7-2; D ambiguous. Looked up from germline, CDR1 is SGHTA and CDR2 is FQGNSA. With 1 base removed from V and 2 bases from J, the gap between germline ends came to 8 bases. The length of the CDR3 is 15 residues. CDR3 sequence (DNA): TGTGCCAGCAGCTTAGTGCGGAAAAACACCGGGGAGCTGTTTTTT. Its translation is CASSLVRKNTGELFF.

The gene calls are TRBV6-5 and TRBJ2-7, with D maybe TRBD1 (6 bases). From germline, CDR1 is MNHEY and CDR2 SVGAGI. Trimming removed 5 bases at V and 7 bases at J, with 15 bases between. This CDR3 spans 13 amino acids. The CDR3 region has the DNA TGTGCCAGCAGTCAGGGGTTCGGTCGGGAGCAGTACTTC. Its translation: CASSQGFGREQYF.

This sequence joins TRBV5-4 and TRBJ1-2, with 9 nucleotides matching TRBD1. CDR1 and CDR2 from the germline V gene are SGHNT and YYREEE (reference sequence). This CDR3 spans 16 amino acids. V was clipped by 6 bases and J by 6 bases; unmatched bases: 15. The CDR3 spells CASTRDREGSRDGYTF. The DNA for the CDR3 is TGTGCCAGCACCCGGGACAGGGAAGGTAGCCGCGATGGCTACACCTTC.

The chain uses TRBV6-6 and TRBJ2-1; tentatively, D is TRBD2 (6 bases). Per the germline V gene, CDR1 is MNHNY and CDR2 is SVGAGI (reference sequence). The CDR3 runs 15 residues. Trimming took off 9 bases at V and 0 bases at J, with 15 bases between the two ends. This CDR3 is CASGGSRSSYNEQFF. The DNA for the CDR3 is TGTGCCAGTGGGGGGTCCCGGAGCTCCTACAATGAGCAGTTCTTC.

The DNA for the CDR3 is TGTGCCTGGAGTTCTGGACAGGGGCGGGCTTTCTTT. Protein: CAWSSGQGRAFF. The chain has TRBV30 and TRBJ1-1, with 9 positions matching TRBD1. The CDR3 is made up of 12 amino acids. Trimming took 2 bases from V and 11 from J; bases not matched to a gene: 6. Germline loops: CDR1 GTSNPN, CDR2 SVGIG (reference sequence).

The gene calls are TRBV2 and TRBJ2-5, with TRBD2 identical over 8 bases. Germline CDR1 and CDR2: SNHLY and FYNNEI. The CDR3 is made up of 15 amino acids. Trimming cost V 2 bases and J 5 bases; bases outside gene matches: 7. CDR3 loop: CASSESGLESETQYF. The CDR3 DNA reads as TGTGCCAGCAGTGAATCGGGACTAGAATCTGAGACCCAGTACTTC.

This clone was recorded a few times. The rearrangement links TRBV7-8 to TRBJ1-1; TRBD1 is a possible D gene (5 bases). Germline CDR1 SGHVS, CDR2 FQNEAQ. V gave up 5 bases and J gave up 0 bases, with 10 bases separating them. CDR3 size: 14 residues. CDR3 sequence: CASSPRQLNTEAFF. Written as DNA, the CDR3 is TGTGCCAGCAGCCCGAGACAGTTGAACACTGAAGCTTTCTTT.

This clone was observed once. This chain joins TRBV7-8 and TRBJ2-1; 12 bases align to TRBD2. The length of the CDR3 is 20 residues. Germline V gene lookup returns CDR1 SGHVS and CDR2 FQNEAQ. Trimming took 1 base from V and 2 from J; bases not matched to a gene: 12. This CDR3 reads CASSLDERSASGGAYNEQFF. In nucleotides, the CDR3 is TGTGCCAGCAGCTTAGATGAGAGGTCGGCTAGCGGGGGGGCCTACAATGAGCAGTTCTTC.